The 13 T cell receptor beta chains in this list originate from one sample, sequenced in a study of blood T cell repertoires in COVID-19. The data were produced by immunoSEQ multiplex PCR, yet TCRdb's version contains in-frame clones alone and is incomplete. Among under 200,000 clones listed, about 80% were seen once. The sequencing input was PBMCs or T cells enriched from blood (not recorded which). The receptors originated from a man in his fifties who had recovered from COVID-19.

This chain links TRBV5-1 with TRBJ2-6, with TRBD2 matching 8 bases. Per the germline V gene, CDR1 is SGHRS and CDR2 is YFSETQ. This CDR3 is 19 amino acids long. J gave up 1 base and V 0 bases, and 9 bases lay outside the gene matches. This CDR3 reads CASSLAGRGVRSGANVLTF. In DNA, the CDR3 is TGCGCCAGCAGCTTGGCCGGGCGGGGGGTAAGGTCTGGGGCCAACGTCCTGACTTTC.

V usage is TRBV19 and J usage is TRBJ1-2; no clear D. CDR3 size: 14 residues. V lost 5 bases to trimming and J lost 3 bases, with 13 bases between them. Germline values: CDR1 LNHDA, CDR2 SQIVND (reference sequence). CDR3 coding DNA: TGTGCCAGTAGTGCCCGAGAGGGTTACTATGGCTACACCTTC. Encoded protein: CASSAREGYYGYTF.

The CDR3 here is CASSWGTGNTEAFF. The CDR3, as DNA: TGTGCCAGCAGCTGGGGGACAGGGAACACTGAAGCTTTCTTT. The rearrangement joins TRBV5-5 to TRBJ1-1, with 8 bases that match TRBD1. This CDR3 comprises 14 residues. V shed 3 bases and J 1 base; nucleotides not matched to a gene: 2. Germline CDR1 is SGHKS and CDR2 is YYEKEE (reference sequence).

This clone has more than one count but fewer than ten. The rearrangement uses TRBV27 and TRBJ1-2; D is unresolved. The CDR3 has 14 residues. Trimming cost V 4 bases and J 4 bases, with 13 bases left between them. Germline CDR1 reads MNHEY; CDR2 reads SMNVEV (reference sequence). The CDR3 bases are TGTGCCAGCAGTTACAGCTATGGGTCCTATGGCTACACCTTC. Protein: CASSYSYGSYGYTF.

J is TRBJ1-6 and V is TRBV14, with 11 positions matching TRBD1. Looked up from germline, CDR1 is SGHDN and CDR2 is FVKESK. The CDR3 is made up of 14 amino acids. Trimming took 3 bases from V and 11 from J; bases not matched to a gene: 3. This chain's CDR3 is CASSHGTGGAPLHF. CDR3 DNA sequence: TGTGCCAGCAGCCATGGGACAGGGGGGGCACCCCTCCACTTT. Complete variable domain (other parts from reference TRBV14 and TRBJ1-6): EAGVTQFPSHSVIEKGQTVTLRCDPISGHDNLYWYRRVMGKEIKFLLHFVKESKQDESGMPNNRFLAERTGGTYSTLKVQPAELEDSGVYFCASSHGTGGAPLHFGNGTRLTVT.

The chain carries TRBV10-1 and TRBJ1-5; tentatively, D is TRBD1 (5 bases). The germline V and J ends were trimmed by 6 bases and 0 bases, with 15 bases remaining between them. CDR3 length: 16 amino acids. Germline assignment: CDR1 WNHNN and CDR2 SYGVQD (reference sequence). The CDR3 DNA sequence: TGCGCCAGCAGGGGGCTAGTTGAACATAGCAATCAGCCCCAGCATTTT. It is translated as CASRGLVEHSNQPQHF.

V and J are TRBV12-5 and TRBJ2-7, with TRBD2 as a possible D gene (6 bases). In germline, CDR1 is LGHNT, CDR2 FRNRAP. The length of the CDR3 is 12 residues. Trimming cost V 6 bases and J 5 bases, with 11 bases left between them. DNA for the CDR3: TGTGCTAGTGGACTCGGAGGGAACGAGCAGTACTTC. Translation: CASGLGGNEQYF.

The chain recombines TRBV14 with TRBJ1-1; TRBD1 matches 7 bases. V shed 6 bases, J shed 1 base, and the junction held 2 bases outside the gene matches. Germline V gives CDR1 SGHDN, CDR2 FVKESK. This CDR3 region has 13 residues. CDR3 coding DNA: TGTGCCAGCAGAAGACAGGGGAACACTGAAGCTTTCTTT. Its protein product is CASRRQGNTEAFF.

This clone was recorded once. CDR3 bases: TGTGCCAGCAGCTTAGCGGGGGGGCTAAGCGGGGAGCTGTTTTTT. Its protein is CASSLAGGLSGELFF. The chain carries TRBV7-9 and TRBJ2-2; TRBD2 might be the D (7 bases). The germline V gene has CDR1 SEHNR and CDR2 FQNEAQ (reference sequence). The CDR3 spans 15 residues. Trimming took off 0 bases at V and 7 bases at J, with 12 bases between the two ends.

This clone was found a few times. V and J are TRBV12-3 or TRBV12-4 and TRBJ1-5; no clear D gene. V lost 1 base, J lost 9 bases, and 7 bases lay in between. CDR3 length: 12 amino acids. CDR3 region: CASSLGSMPQHF. The CDR3 nucleotides are TGTGCCAGCAGTTTAGGTTCCATGCCCCAGCATTTT.

This chain joins TRBV3-1 (or the pseudogene TRBV3-2) and TRBJ2-6, with TRBD1 matching 7 bases. The CDR3 totals 17 residues. V was clipped by 4 bases and J by 4 bases; unmatched bases: 10. Germline assignment: CDR1 LGHDT and CDR2 YNNKEL (reference sequence). The CDR3 reads CASSRPLTGSGANVLTF. CDR3 bases: TGTGCCAGCAGCCGCCCCTTGACAGGGTCCGGGGCCAACGTCCTGACTTTC.

The V call is TRBV19, the J call TRBJ1-1; possibly TRBD1 for D (6 bases). V lost 9 bases and J 6 bases, leaving 17 bases between the germline ends. The CDR3 sequence is 13 residues long. Looked up from germline, CDR1 is LNHDA and CDR2 is SQIVND (reference sequence). CDR3 sequence reads: CASRFYREPEAFF. The CDR3 DNA is TGTGCCAGCCGATTTTACAGGGAGCCTGAAGCTTTCTTT.

This clone has a handful of counts. V is TRBV6-5 and J is TRBJ1-1, with 8 bases identical to TRBD1. Looked up from germline, CDR1 is MNHEY and CDR2 is SVGAGI. The CDR3 sequence is 15 residues long. V lost 5 bases, J lost 0 bases, and 5 bases stayed unmatched. The CDR3 sequence: CASSPGQGLNTEAFF. CDR3 DNA sequence: TGTGCCAGCAGTCCAGGACAGGGATTGAACACTGAAGCTTTCTTT.